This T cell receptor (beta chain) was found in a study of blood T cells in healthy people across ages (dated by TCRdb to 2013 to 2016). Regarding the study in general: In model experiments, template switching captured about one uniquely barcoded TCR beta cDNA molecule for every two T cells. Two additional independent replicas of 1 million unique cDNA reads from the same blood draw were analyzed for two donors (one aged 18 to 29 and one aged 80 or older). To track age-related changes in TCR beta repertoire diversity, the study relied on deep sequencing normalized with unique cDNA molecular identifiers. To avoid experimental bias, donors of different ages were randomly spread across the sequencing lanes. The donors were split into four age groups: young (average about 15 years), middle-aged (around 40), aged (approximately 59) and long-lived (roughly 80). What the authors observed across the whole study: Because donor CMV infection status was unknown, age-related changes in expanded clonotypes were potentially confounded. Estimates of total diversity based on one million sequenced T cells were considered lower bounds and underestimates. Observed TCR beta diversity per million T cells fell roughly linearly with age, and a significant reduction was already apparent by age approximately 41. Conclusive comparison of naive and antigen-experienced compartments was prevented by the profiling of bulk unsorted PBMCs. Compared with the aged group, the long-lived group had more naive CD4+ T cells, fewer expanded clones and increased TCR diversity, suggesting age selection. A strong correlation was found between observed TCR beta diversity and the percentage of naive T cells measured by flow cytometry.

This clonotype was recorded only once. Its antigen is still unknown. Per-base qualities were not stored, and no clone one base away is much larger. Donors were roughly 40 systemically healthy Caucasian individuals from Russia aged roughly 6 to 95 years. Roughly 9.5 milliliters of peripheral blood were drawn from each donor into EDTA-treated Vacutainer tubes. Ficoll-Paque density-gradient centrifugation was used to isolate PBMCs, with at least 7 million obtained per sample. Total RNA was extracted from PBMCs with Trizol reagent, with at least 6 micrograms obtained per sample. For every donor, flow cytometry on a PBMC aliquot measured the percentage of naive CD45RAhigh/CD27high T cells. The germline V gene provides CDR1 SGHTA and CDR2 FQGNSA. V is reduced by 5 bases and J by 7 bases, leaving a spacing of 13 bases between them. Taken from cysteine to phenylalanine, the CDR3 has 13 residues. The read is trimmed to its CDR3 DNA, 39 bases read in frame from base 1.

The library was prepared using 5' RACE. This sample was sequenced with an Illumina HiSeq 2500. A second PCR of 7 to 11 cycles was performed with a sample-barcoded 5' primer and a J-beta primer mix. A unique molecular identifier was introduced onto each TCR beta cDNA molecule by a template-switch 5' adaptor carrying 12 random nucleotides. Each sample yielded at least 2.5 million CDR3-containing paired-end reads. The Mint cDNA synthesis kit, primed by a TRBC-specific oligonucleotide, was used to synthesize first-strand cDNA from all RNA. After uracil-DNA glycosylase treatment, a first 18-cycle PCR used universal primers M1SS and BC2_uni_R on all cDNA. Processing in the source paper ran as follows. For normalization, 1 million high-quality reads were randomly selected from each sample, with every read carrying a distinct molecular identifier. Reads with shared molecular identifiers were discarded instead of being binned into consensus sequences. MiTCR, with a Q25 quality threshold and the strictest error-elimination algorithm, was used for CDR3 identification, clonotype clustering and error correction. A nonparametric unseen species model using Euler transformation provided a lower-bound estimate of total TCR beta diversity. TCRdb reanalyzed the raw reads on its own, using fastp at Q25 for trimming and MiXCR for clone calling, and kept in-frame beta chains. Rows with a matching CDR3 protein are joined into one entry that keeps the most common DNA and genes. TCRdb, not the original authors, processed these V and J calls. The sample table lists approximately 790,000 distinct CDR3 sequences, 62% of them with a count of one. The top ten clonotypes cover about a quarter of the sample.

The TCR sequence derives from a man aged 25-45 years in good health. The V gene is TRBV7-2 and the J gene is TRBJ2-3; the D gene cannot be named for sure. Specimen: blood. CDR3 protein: CASSPRRPHTQYF. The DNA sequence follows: TGTGCCAGCAGCCCCCGCCGGCCGCATACGCAGTATTTT.